This T cell receptor beta chain is drawn from a study of T-cell reconstitution after alpha-beta-depleted transplantation in children. Study-wide points: Where alpha-beta T cells came from about two months after transplant was reportedly several hundred expanded graft clones. It was surviving recipient T cells and thymic progenitors that gave some patients high TCRbeta diversity at day 60. Most T-cell counts and diversity one year after the transplant came from T cells that were newly produced.

Ten or more counts support this clonotype. Its matching antigen is unknown. V lost 3 bases and J 0 bases, leaving 14 bases between the germline ends. Germline CDR1 SGHAT, CDR2 FQNNGV. This CDR3 is built from 16 residues. A TCRbeta library incorporating unique molecular identifiers was prepared. TCRdb itself ran the PCR reads through MiXCR, one entry per CDR3 protein. This sample has fewer than 550,000 distinct CDR3 sequences, with 9.5% to 12% found just once. This receptor was taken from a female patient aged 2 to 10 who had a stem cell transplant for aplastic anemia, so the T cells may come from the graft donor. J is TRBJ2-5 and V is TRBV11-2, with a possible D match to TRBD1 (6 bases). The starting material was PBMCs, mostly from graft donor cells, obtained 180 days after TCRalphabeta/CD19-depleted stem cell transplant. The CDR3 DNA reads as TGTGCCAGCAGCTTCTCCGGGACATCGTACCAAGAGACCCAGTACTTC. Translation gives CASSFSGTSYQETQYF.